This T cell receptor (beta chain) was recorded in a study of response to subunit inactivated influenza vaccine. Losses at the gene ends were 7 bases for V and 7 bases for J; bases not matched to a gene: 21. CDR3 length: 17 amino acids. In germline, CDR1 is MNHNS, CDR2 SASEGT. This clonotype was detected once. TCRdb processed the RT-PCR reads anew with MiXCR; each CDR3 protein has one entry. This table holds hundreds of thousands of distinct CDR3 sequences, about 25% found once. The TCR originated in a man between 50 and 59 years old who received an inactivated influenza vaccine. The rearrangement joins TRBV6-1 to TRBJ1-2, with 7 bases that match TRBD1. Specimen: CD4+ T cells sorted from PBMCs, collected less than 6 days after vaccination. The CDR3 loop is CASKKWESDRDRGGYTF. As DNA, the CDR3 is TGTGCCAGCAAAAAATGGGAAAGCGACCGGGACAGAGGTGGCTACACCTTC.